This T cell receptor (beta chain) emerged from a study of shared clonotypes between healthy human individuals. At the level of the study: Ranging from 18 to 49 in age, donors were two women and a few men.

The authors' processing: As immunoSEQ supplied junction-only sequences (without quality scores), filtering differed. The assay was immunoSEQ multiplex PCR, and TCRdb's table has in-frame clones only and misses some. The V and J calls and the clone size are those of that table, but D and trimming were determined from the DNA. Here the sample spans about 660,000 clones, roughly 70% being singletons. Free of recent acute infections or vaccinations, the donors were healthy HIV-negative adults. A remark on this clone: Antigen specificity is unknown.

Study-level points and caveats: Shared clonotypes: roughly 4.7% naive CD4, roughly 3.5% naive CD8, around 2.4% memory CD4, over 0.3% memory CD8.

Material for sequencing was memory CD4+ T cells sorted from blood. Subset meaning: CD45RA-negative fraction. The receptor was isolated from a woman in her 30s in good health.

CDR3 sequence: CASSWTGRSDQPQHF. The CDR3 coding sequence is TGTGCCAGCAGTTGGACAGGGAGATCAGACCAGCCCCAGCATTTT. The chain has TRBV27 and TRBJ1-5, with TRBD1 matching over 8 bases. Germline assignment: CDR1 MNHEY and CDR2 SMNVEV (reference sequence). V lost 4 bases and J lost 7; bases outside the gene matches: 9. This CDR3 region has 15 residues.